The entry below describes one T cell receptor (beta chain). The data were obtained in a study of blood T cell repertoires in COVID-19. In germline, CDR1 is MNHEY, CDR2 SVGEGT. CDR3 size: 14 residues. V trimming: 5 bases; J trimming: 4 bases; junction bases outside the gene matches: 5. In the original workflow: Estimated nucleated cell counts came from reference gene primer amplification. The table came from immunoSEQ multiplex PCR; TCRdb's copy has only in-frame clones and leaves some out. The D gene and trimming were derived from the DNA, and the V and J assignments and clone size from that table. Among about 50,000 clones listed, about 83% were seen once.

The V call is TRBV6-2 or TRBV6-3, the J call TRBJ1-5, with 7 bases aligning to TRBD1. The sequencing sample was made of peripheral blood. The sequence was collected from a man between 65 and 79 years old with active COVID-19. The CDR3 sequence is CASSTGVENQPQHF. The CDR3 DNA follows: TGTGCCAGCAGTACAGGGGTTGAGAATCAGCCCCAGCATTTT.